The clone carrying this T cell receptor (beta chain) appeared a few times. The sample belongs to a study of T-cell reconstitution after alpha-beta-depleted transplantation in children. With 5 bases removed from V and 0 bases from J, the gap between germline ends came to 11 bases. Germline V lookup: CDR1 MNHEY, CDR2 SMNVEV (reference sequence). The CDR3 runs 14 residues. Molecular barcoding with unique molecular identifiers was used for the TCRbeta library. Using its own MiXCR run on the PCR reads, TCRdb lists one record per CDR3 protein. The sample gives hundreds of thousands of distinct CDR3 sequences, around 16% of which show up once; approximately 1.1% is in the top ten.

The receptor's source is a human donor who donated a stem cell graft to a child with acute myeloid leukemia. The rearrangement links TRBV27 to TRBJ2-7; tentatively, D is TRBD1 or TRBD2 (5 bases each). The sample was PBMCs from the stem cell graft donor, taken from the stem cell graft. The DNA for the CDR3 is TGTGCCAGCAGTCCCGAGGGGCCCTCCTACGAGCAGTACTTC. This sequence encodes CASSPEGPSYEQYF.